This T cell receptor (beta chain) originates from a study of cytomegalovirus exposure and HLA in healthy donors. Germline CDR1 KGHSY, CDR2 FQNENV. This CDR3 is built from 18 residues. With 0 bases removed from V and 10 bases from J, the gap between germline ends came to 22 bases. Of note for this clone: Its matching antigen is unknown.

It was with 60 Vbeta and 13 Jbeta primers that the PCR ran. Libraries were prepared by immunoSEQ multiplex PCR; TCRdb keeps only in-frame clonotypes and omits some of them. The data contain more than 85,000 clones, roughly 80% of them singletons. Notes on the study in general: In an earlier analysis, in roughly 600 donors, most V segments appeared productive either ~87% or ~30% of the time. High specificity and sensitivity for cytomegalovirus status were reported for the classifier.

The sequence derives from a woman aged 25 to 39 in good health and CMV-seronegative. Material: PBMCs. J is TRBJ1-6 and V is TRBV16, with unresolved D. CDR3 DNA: TGTGCCAGCAGCCAATCTTTGAACTCCCAGTCGACTGGCTCACCCCTCCACTTT. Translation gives CASSQSLNSQSTGSPLHF.